These 17 T cell receptor beta chains share one sample of origin, sequenced in a study of Ad26.COV2.S vaccination and SARS-CoV-2 variants. Treatment: roughly 20 received Ad26.COV2.S at low or high dose, single or two shots; roughly 5 received placebo; per-sample allocation not given. Collection of samples fell on day 63 after the first vaccine or placebo injection. Assay: immunoSEQ multiplex PCR; the TCRdb copy retains only in-frame clones and omits some. The data hold fewer than 400,000 clones, with about 89% observed a single time. This specimen was peripheral blood, taken in a trial of Ad26.COV2.S vaccine versus placebo. The receptors stem from a person between 18 and 65 years old who received the Ad26.COV2.S COVID-19 vaccine or a placebo.

The rearrangement links TRBV15 to TRBJ2-2; D is undetermined. Between the trimmed V and J ends, which lost 1 base and 5 bases, there was a span of 14 bases. The germline V gene has CDR1 LNHNV and CDR2 YYDKDF (reference sequence). The CDR3 is 16 residues long. The CDR3 nucleotides are TGTGCCACCAGCAGAGGGGTCCTCTCAGAAACCGGGGAGCTGTTTTTT. Translation: CATSRGVLSETGELFF. The full variable domain, in which reference TRBV15 and TRBJ2-2 provide the parts outside the CDR3, is DAMVIQNPRYQVTQFGKPVTLSCSQTLNHNVMYWYQQKSSQAPKLLFHYYDKDFNNEADTPDNFQSRRPNTSFCFLDIRSPGLGDTAMYLCATSRGVLSETGELFFGEGSRLTVL.

V and J are TRBV11-2 and TRBJ2-4; D is possibly TRBD1 (5 bases). The CDR3 spans 17 residues. CDR1 and CDR2 (germline): SGHAT, FQNNGV. V gave up 4 bases and J gave up 2 bases, with 18 bases separating them. The CDR3 DNA sequence: TGTGCCAGCAGCTCCCTGGGTGCAGGGAAGACCAAAAACATTCAGTACTTC. Protein product: CASSSLGAGKTKNIQYF.

The CDR3 is CASSDIPRSPRPQHF. For the CDR3, the DNA is TGCGCCAGCAGTGATATTCCCCGGTCACCCCGGCCCCAGCATTTT. The chain couples TRBV10-2 to TRBJ1-5, with unresolved D. The CDR3 is made up of 15 amino acids. V lost 3 bases and J lost 9, with 18 bases in between. CDR1 WSHSY and CDR2 SAAADI come from the germline V gene.

This clone occurred many times. This sequence joins TRBV3-1 (or the pseudogene TRBV3-2) and TRBJ1-2, with D possibly TRBD1 on 6 matching bases. Trimming cost V 4 bases and J 0 bases, with 12 bases left between them. CDR3 length: 15 residues. Per germline, CDR1 LGHDT and CDR2 YNNKEL (reference sequence). The CDR3, as DNA: TGTGCCAGCAGCCGGGACACCGGAGCTAACTATGGCTACACCTTC. It codes for CASSRDTGANYGYTF.

CDR3 residues: CASSMGQGYDQPQHF. The CDR3 DNA is TGTGCCAGTAGTATGGGACAGGGGTACGACCAGCCCCAGCATTTT. V and J are TRBV19 and TRBJ1-5; 10 nucleotides agree with TRBD1. In germline, CDR1 is LNHDA, CDR2 SQIVND (reference sequence). V lost 3 bases, J lost 7 bases, and 6 bases stayed unmatched. The CDR3 is made up of 15 amino acids.

The chain links TRBV3-1 (or the pseudogene TRBV3-2) to TRBJ1-2, with 12 bases aligning to TRBD1. Germline V CDR1 and CDR2: LGHDT, YNNKEL (reference sequence). The CDR3 has 17 amino acids. V lost 4 bases to trimming and J lost 3 bases; unmatched junction nucleotides: 9. The CDR3 is CASSRGTGGLLDYGYTF. CDR3 DNA: TGTGCCAGCAGCCGTGGGACAGGGGGCCTCTTAGACTATGGCTACACCTTC.

J is TRBJ2-7 and V is TRBV6-5; D is uncertain. Germline CDR1 reads MNHEY; CDR2 reads SVGAGI. V gave up 9 bases and J gave up 5 bases, with 11 bases separating them. The CDR3 has 11 amino acids. CDR3 amino acids: CASAKNHEQYF. The CDR3 region has the DNA TGTGCCAGTGCGAAAAACCACGAGCAGTACTTC.

This sequence joins TRBV18 and TRBJ2-1; 9 positions match TRBD2. The CDR3 extends over 16 amino acids. V was clipped by 5 bases and J by 7 bases; unmatched bases: 12. Germline CDR1 KGHSH, CDR2 LQKENI. In nucleotides, the CDR3 is TGTGCCAGCTCAATTCCGGGACTAGCTGCGAGGAATGAGCAGTTCTTC. Its translation: CASSIPGLAARNEQFF.

V usage is TRBV5-4 and J usage is TRBJ2-1; 12 bases line up with TRBD2. The length of the CDR3 is 16 residues. Germline V gene data show CDR1 as SGHNT and CDR2 as YYREEE (reference sequence). V lost 4 bases to trimming and J lost 0 bases; unmatched junction nucleotides: 2. CDR3 nucleotide sequence: TGTGCCAGCAGCCCGACTAGCGGGAGCTCCTACAATGAGCAGTTCTTC. Protein: CASSPTSGSSYNEQFF.

The rearrangement links TRBV5-1 to TRBJ2-7, with a possible D match to TRBD2 (6 bases). The CDR3 is 14 amino acids. From germline, CDR1 is SGHRS and CDR2 YFSETQ. The V end lost 2 bases, the J end lost 4 bases, and 13 bases lay between the germline ends. The CDR3 reads CASSFTGDPYEQYF. The CDR3 nucleotides are TGCGCCAGCAGCTTCACGGGAGATCCTTACGAGCAGTACTTC.

The chain has TRBV10-2 and TRBJ1-2; the match to TRBD1 covers 9 bases. The J segment lost 7 bases and the V segment lost 6 bases, leaving 6 bases of the junction unmatched. Per germline, CDR1 WSHSY and CDR2 SAAADI. This CDR3 is built from 13 residues. CDR3 nucleotide sequence: TGCGCCAGCAGCTTACAGGGGGCCTCTGGCTACACCTTC. The encoded protein is CASSLQGASGYTF.

The chain joins TRBV28 to TRBJ2-3; 7 bases are shared with TRBD2. This CDR3 is 13 amino acids long. Germline CDR1 MDHEN, CDR2 SYDVKM. V shed 8 bases and J 5 bases; nucleotides not matched to a gene: 7. This chain's CDR3 is CASRRGGGDTQYF. The CDR3 nucleotides read TGTGCCAGCCGCCGGGGCGGGGGAGATACGCAGTATTTT. Complete variable domain (other parts from reference TRBV28 and TRBJ2-3): DVKVTQSSRYLVKRTGEKVFLECVQDMDHENMFWYRQDPGLGLRLIYFSYDVKMKEKGDIPEGYSVSREKKERFSLILESASTNQTSMYLCASRRGGGDTQYFGPGTRLTVL.

This chain uses TRBV23-1 with TRBJ2-7; tentatively, D is TRBD1 (5 bases). TRBV23-1 is filed as an ORF, its function uncertain. Trimming took 8 bases from V and 1 from J, leaving 9 bases between them. The CDR3 length is 12 residues. In nucleotides, the CDR3 is TGCGCCAGCCGCAGGGTATCCTACGAGCAGTACTTC. Translated: CASRRVSYEQYF.

V and J are TRBV7-9 and TRBJ2-3, with a weak D call TRBD2 (5 bases). The germline V and J ends were trimmed by 2 bases and 0 bases, with 12 bases remaining between them. Germline-derived CDR1 and CDR2 are SEHNR and FQNEAQ (reference sequence). CDR3 length equals 16 residues. The DNA for the CDR3 is TGTGCCAGCAGCTTATTGGCGGGCGCTAGCACAGATACGCAGTATTTT. Translation gives CASSLLAGASTDTQYF.

The chain combines TRBV5-4 with TRBJ2-1; D uncertain. Germline lookup yields CDR1 SGHNT and CDR2 YYREEE (reference sequence). CDR3 length: 12 residues. Between the trimmed V and J ends, which lost 4 bases and 6 bases, there was a span of 8 bases. The CDR3 spells CASSGPSNEQFF. CDR3 nucleotides: TGTGCCAGCAGCGGACCCAGCAATGAGCAGTTCTTC.

The chain joins TRBV2 to TRBJ2-2; D is uncertain. The CDR3 is 14 residues long. Germline-derived CDR1 and CDR2 are SNHLY and FYNNEI. The V end lost 1 base, the J end lost 7 bases, and 10 bases lay between the germline ends. This CDR3 reads CASSEGGAGGELFF. The CDR3 DNA sequence: TGTGCCAGCAGTGAAGGGGGTGCAGGCGGGGAGCTGTTTTTT. The variable domain in full, with the rest retrieved from reference TRBV2 and TRBJ2-2, is EPEVTQTPSHQVTQMGQEVILRCVPISNHLYFYWYRQILGQKVEFLVSFYNNEISEKSEIFDDQFSVERPDGSNFTLKIRSTKLEDSAMYFCASSEGGAGGELFFGEGSRLTVL.

The chain recombines TRBV18 with TRBJ1-2; D gene unclear. The CDR3 totals 13 residues. Trimming took off 4 bases at V and 8 bases at J, with 14 bases between the two ends. Looked up from germline, CDR1 is KGHSH and CDR2 is LQKENI. CDR3 nucleotide sequence: TGTGCCAGCTCACATCCGGGCCCGGAAGGCTACACCTTC. Protein product: CASSHPGPEGYTF.